The 23 T cell receptor beta chains in this list originate from one sample, sequenced in a study of T cell responses to AZD1222 COVID-19 vaccine. This table comes from immunoSEQ multiplex PCR, and its TCRdb copy is limited to in-frame clones, with some not included. The data show 150,000 to 200,000 clones, 85% to 90% seen once. The sample in question was peripheral blood, obtained on day 0 of AZD1222 vaccination. These receptors originate from an adult in good health.

This clone was counted once. The V and J genes are TRBV28 and TRBJ1-2; D ambiguous. Between the trimmed V and J ends, which lost 6 bases and 4 bases, there was a span of 15 bases. Germline V lookup: CDR1 MDHEN, CDR2 SYDVKM. This CDR3 has 14 amino acids. Here the CDR3 reads CASSRPGGGYGYTF. The CDR3 DNA follows: TGTGCCAGCAGCCGTCCAGGAGGAGGCTATGGCTACACCTTC.

This chain connects TRBV4-2 to TRBJ1-6; D gene ambiguous. Germline loops: CDR1 LGHNA, CDR2 YNFKEQ. Deletions cut 2 bases from V and 0 bases from J, with 14 bases between. There are 18 residues in the CDR3. CDR3 bases: TGTGCCAGCAGCCAAACGGAACGAAGCAGCTCCTATAATTCACCCCTCCACTTT. Translating gives CASSQTERSSSYNSPLHF.

This chain connects TRBV9 to TRBJ1-5; D possibly corresponds to TRBD1 (6 bases). Trimming shortened V by 0 bases and J by 9 bases, and 7 bases separated the two germline ends. Germline CDR1 reads SGDLS; CDR2 reads YYNGEE. The CDR3 loop spans 12 amino acids. CDR3 amino acids: CASSVEGGPQHF. The CDR3, as DNA: TGTGCCAGCAGCGTAGAAGGGGGGCCCCAGCATTTT.

The CDR3 sequence: CSVEWVSHYNEQFF. The CDR3 DNA reads as TGCAGCGTTGAATGGGTCTCCCACTACAATGAGCAGTTCTTC. The chain uses TRBV29-1 and TRBJ2-1; no firm D call. The CDR3 is made up of 14 amino acids. Germline CDR1 SQVTM, CDR2 ANQGSEA. Trimming pared 2 bases from V and 3 bases from J, leaving 11 bases between.

V and J are TRBV7-9 and TRBJ1-1; unclear D gene. CDR3 length: 15 residues. Trimming removed 5 bases at V and 5 bases at J, with 18 bases between. Germline CDR1 SEHNR, CDR2 FQNEAQ (reference sequence). Written as DNA, the CDR3 is TGTGCCAGCAGCCCTACGGTGGTTGTAAAGACTGAAGCTTTCTTT. Translated, it gives CASSPTVVVKTEAFF.

The gene calls are TRBV29-1 and TRBJ1-1, with TRBD1 as a possible D gene (5 bases). CDR3 length equals 13 residues. Per germline, CDR1 SQVTM and CDR2 ANQGSEA. V lost 6 bases to trimming and J lost 0 bases, with 11 bases between them. Here the CDR3 DNA reads TGCAGCGTCAAAGCAGGGATGAACACTGAAGCTTTCTTT. This gives the protein CSVKAGMNTEAFF.

The chain is built from TRBV7-9 and TRBJ1-4, with 11 bases that match TRBD1. The V segment lost 3 bases and the J segment 6 bases; nucleotides outside the gene matches: 6. Germline lookup yields CDR1 SEHNR and CDR2 FQNEAQ (reference sequence). The CDR3 spans 16 residues. In nucleotides, the CDR3 is TGTGCCAGCAGCTTTCGTTGGGGACAGGGGGATGAAAAACTGTTTTTT. This codes for CASSFRWGQGDEKLFF.

The rearrangement joins TRBV18 to TRBJ2-3; 12 bases line up with TRBD2. V dropped 5 bases and J dropped 3; count of bases not matched to a gene: 6. Germline V gives CDR1 KGHSH, CDR2 LQKENI. This CDR3 spans 16 amino acids. The CDR3 bases are TGTGCCAGCTCAACGTCGGGGACTAGCGGGACAGATACGCAGTATTTT. This encodes CASSTSGTSGTDTQYF.

The rearrangement links TRBV7-9 to TRBJ1-6, with 7 bases matching TRBD1. Germline loops: CDR1 SEHNR, CDR2 FQNEAQ (reference sequence). V was pared by 5 bases and J by 6 bases, with 7 bases of the junction left unmatched. The CDR3 is 15 residues long. In DNA form, the CDR3 reads TGTGCCAGCAGCCCAAGGGACAGCCGTAATTCACCCCTCCACTTT. It is translated as CASSPRDSRNSPLHF.

V is TRBV18 and J is TRBJ2-1; D perhaps matches TRBD1 (6 bases). Germline-derived CDR1 and CDR2 are KGHSH and LQKENI. V shed 3 bases and J shed 14 bases, with 23 bases lying between them. The CDR3 is 15 residues long. CDR3 nucleotide sequence: TGTGCCAGCTCACCTACAGGGTCATACATGCAGACCAAGTTCTTC. Residues: CASSPTGSYMQTKFF.

The V gene is TRBV5-1, the J gene TRBJ2-7; 8 bases are a match to TRBD2. Germline lookup yields CDR1 SGHRS and CDR2 YFSETQ. The CDR3 covers 14 residues. Unmatched junction bases numbered 3, after V lost 4 bases and J lost 0 bases. CDR3 nucleotides: TGCGCCAGCAGCCCCGGGGGGGGCTCCTACGAGCAGTACTTC. The encoded protein is CASSPGGGSYEQYF. Combining the CDR3 with reference TRBV5-1 and TRBJ2-7 gives the whole variable domain KAGVTQTPRYLIKTRGQQVTLSCSPISGHRSVSWYQQTPGQGLQFLFEYFSETQRNKGNFPGRFSGRQFSNSRSEMNVSTLELGDSALYLCASSPGGGSYEQYFGPGTRLTVT.

V is TRBV2 and J is TRBJ1-1; D unclear. This CDR3 comprises 15 residues. Germline V CDR1 and CDR2: SNHLY, FYNNEI. The ends were cut back, 4 bases at V and 1 base at J, with 13 bases in the middle. CDR3 loop: CASSAALTTNTEAFF. The CDR3 coding sequence is TGTGCCAGCAGTGCGGCCTTGACAACGAACACTGAAGCTTTCTTT.

The J gene is TRBJ1-1, the V gene TRBV25-1; possible D gene TRBD1, 6 bases. CDR3 length: 13 amino acids. The V gene lost 5 bases and the J gene lost 11 bases, with 18 bases spanning the gap. Germline V lookup: CDR1 MGHDK, CDR2 SYGVNS. CDR3 in amino acids: CASSPGGAVVAFF. In nucleotides, the CDR3 is TGTGCCAGCAGTCCGGGGGGGGCCGTTGTTGCTTTCTTT.

This chain connects TRBV29-1 to TRBJ2-2; D perhaps matches TRBD2 (6 bases). The V gene's germline CDR1 is SQVTM and CDR2 ANQGSEA. This CDR3 is built from 13 residues. Trimming left V 4 bases short and J 3 bases short, with 9 bases between. As DNA, the CDR3 is TGCAGCGTTGGGGGGGTGGACACCGGGGAGCTGTTTTTT. This codes for CSVGGVDTGELFF.

The rearrangement links TRBV28 to TRBJ1-6, with 7 bases identical to TRBD1. This CDR3 is built from 15 residues. The germline V gene has CDR1 MDHEN and CDR2 SYDVKM. Unmatched junction bases numbered 6, after V lost 3 bases and J lost 7 bases. The CDR3: CASSFLQGGNSPLHF. Written as DNA, the CDR3 is TGTGCCAGCAGTTTCCTGCAGGGGGGGAATTCACCCCTCCACTTT.

The chain employs TRBV18 and TRBJ1-5; D is unresolved. V was trimmed by 0 bases and J by 4 bases, leaving 7 bases between them. The CDR3 loop spans 14 amino acids. CDR1 and CDR2 from the germline V gene are KGHSH and LQKENI. The CDR3 DNA reads as TGTGCCAGCTCACCACCAGAGGAGAATCAGCCCCAGCATTTT. Protein: CASSPPEENQPQHF.

This clone was found once. CDR3 DNA: TGTGCCAGCACAGGGGTTTCCTACGAGCAGTACTTC. The encoded protein is CASTGVSYEQYF. The V and J genes are TRBV2 and TRBJ2-7; perhaps TRBD1 as D (6 bases). CDR1 and CDR2 (germline): SNHLY, FYNNEI. The CDR3 runs to 12 residues. V gave up 7 bases and J gave up 1 base, with 8 bases separating them.

The rearrangement joins TRBV5-1 to TRBJ1-1; 8 nucleotides match TRBD1. The germline V gene encodes CDR1 SGHRS and CDR2 YFSETQ. The CDR3 spans 14 residues. V lost 6 bases and J lost 1; bases outside the gene matches: 5. The CDR3 coding sequence is TGCGCCAGCACCCTAACAGGGGGGAACACTGAAGCTTTCTTT. Translating it yields CASTLTGGNTEAFF.

This chain joins TRBV28 and TRBJ1-1, with D tentatively TRBD1 (5 bases). The CDR3 has 13 residues. With 5 bases removed from V and 4 bases from J, the gap between germline ends came to 11 bases. Germline-derived CDR1 and CDR2 are MDHEN and SYDVKM. As DNA, the CDR3 is TGTGCCAGCAGTCCGGGGGACGGCACTGAAGCTTTCTTT. Translated: CASSPGDGTEAFF.

The V and J genes are TRBV19 and TRBJ2-3; TRBD1 matches 9 bases. The germline V gene has CDR1 LNHDA and CDR2 SQIVND (reference sequence). The CDR3 runs to 12 residues. After removal of 9 bases from V and 3 bases from J, the junction contained 1 base not matched to a gene. CDR3 loop: CASGQGTDTQYF. CDR3 sequence (DNA): TGTGCCAGCGGACAGGGGACAGATACGCAGTATTTT.

Points on this clone: Relative to the germline gene, one junction end is altered; a read error may explain this. This chain uses TRBV27 with TRBJ2-7, with 7 bases lining up with TRBD1. This CDR3 is built from 13 residues. The V gene's germline CDR1 is MNHEY and CDR2 SMNVEV (reference sequence). CDR3: CASSLRPDRVEDF. DNA for the CDR3: TGTGCCAGCAGTTTAAGGCCCGACAGGGTCGAGGACTTC.

The chain has TRBV30 and TRBJ1-1; D unclear. The CDR3 loop spans 15 amino acids. V lost 2 bases and J 4 bases, leaving 17 bases between the germline ends. Per the germline V gene, CDR1 is GTSNPN and CDR2 is SVGIG (reference sequence). The CDR3 region is CAWSPGRLRFTEAFF. In DNA, the CDR3 is TGTGCCTGGAGTCCAGGACGGCTCCGATTCACTGAAGCTTTCTTT.

Only a few counts were recorded for this clone. This rearrangement joins TRBV11-2 to TRBJ2-1, with unresolved D. The CDR3 totals 13 residues. The V gene lost 1 base and the J gene lost 2 bases, with 3 bases spanning the gap. In germline, CDR1 is SGHAT, CDR2 FQNNGV. The CDR3 coding sequence is TGTGCCAGCAGCTTAGCAGCCTACAATGAGCAGTTCTTC. This encodes CASSLAAYNEQFF.